This TCR beta chain is from a study of lung T cells in sarcoidosis with Löfgren's syndrome. The V segment lost 6 bases and the J segment 7 bases; nucleotides outside the gene matches: 10. Germline assignment: CDR1 LGHDT and CDR2 YNNKEL (reference sequence). This CDR3 is built from 15 residues. TCRdb ran MiXCR on the reads and lists one entry per CDR3 protein. Of roughly 1,800 distinct CDR3 sequences in the sample, around 27% are singletons; the top ten hold approximately 9.7%. This clonotype appeared many times. The specimen sequenced was CD4+ T cells from bronchoalveolar lavage. The chain couples TRBV3-1 to TRBJ2-2; 8 positions agree with TRBD1. The TCR sequence derives from a human donor with sarcoidosis (Löfgren's syndrome or another form), or a control subject (not recorded which). CDR3 nucleotides: TGTGCCAGCAGGTTCAGGGGGCGCCAGGACGGGGAGCTGTTTTTT. It translates to CASRFRGRQDGELFF.